The 23 T cell receptor beta chains listed next were all sequenced from one sample in a study of cytotoxic CD8 clonotypes in ibrutinib-treated CLL. Clones were sequenced by immunoSEQ multiplex PCR, and TCRdb holds only the in-frame ones, with some missing. The sample has about 24,000 clones, about 81% seen once; the top ten hold under 10%. Specimen: PBMCs, collected before ibrutinib treatment. Receptors were obtained from a human donor with chronic lymphocytic leukemia.

The rearrangement joins TRBV4-3 to TRBJ2-3; the match to TRBD2 covers 9 bases. The trim removed 3 bases at V and 4 bases at J, leaving 8 bases unmatched. This CDR3 comprises 16 residues. Germline V gene sequence: CDR1 LGHNA, CDR2 YSLEER. CDR3 in amino acids: CASSQYLAGASDTQYF. The CDR3 DNA reads TGCGCCAGCAGCCAGTACTTAGCGGGAGCCTCAGATACGCAGTATTTT.

The chain carries TRBV6-5 and TRBJ2-7; D might be TRBD1 (5 bases). CDR1 and CDR2 (germline): MNHEY, SVGAGI. The CDR3 has 14 residues. V lost 7 bases and J 2 bases, leaving 15 bases between the germline ends. The CDR3: CASKGPGQTYEQYF. CDR3 DNA sequence: TGTGCCAGCAAAGGTCCAGGGCAGACCTACGAGCAGTACTTC.

This clone was seen only once. The gene calls are TRBV7-2 and TRBJ1-1; TRBD1 matches 9 bases. After removal of 5 bases from V and 6 bases from J, the junction contained 10 bases not matched to a gene. Germline V gene sequence: CDR1 SGHTA, CDR2 FQGNSA. The CDR3 totals 15 residues. In DNA, the CDR3 is TGTGCCAGCAGCCCTATGGGACAGGGAGGGGCTGAAGCTTTCTTT. Its translation is CASSPMGQGGAEAFF.

The J gene is TRBJ2-7, the V gene TRBV7-2, with 7 bases lining up with TRBD1. V was clipped by 3 bases and J by 2 bases; unmatched bases: 4. Germline CDR1 and CDR2: SGHTA and FQGNSA. The CDR3 totals 14 residues. The CDR3 sequence: CASSLTQGAYEQYF. CDR3 in DNA: TGTGCCAGCAGCTTGACTCAGGGGGCCTACGAGCAGTACTTC.

The chain joins TRBV6-1 to TRBJ2-2; possibly TRBD2 for D (5 bases). Germline V gives CDR1 MNHNS, CDR2 SASEGT. With 6 bases removed from V and 0 bases from J, the gap between germline ends came to 11 bases. The CDR3 consists of 15 residues. The CDR3 protein is CASREVRSNTGELFF. Written as DNA, the CDR3 is TGTGCCAGCAGGGAGGTCAGATCGAACACCGGGGAGCTGTTTTTT.

This clone has a single count. The chain joins TRBV5-1 to TRBJ1-4; D is unresolved. CDR1 and CDR2 (germline): SGHRS, YFSETQ. This CDR3 region has 14 residues. The ends were cut back, 0 bases at V and 3 bases at J, with 6 bases in the middle. The CDR3 sequence: CASSLERANEKLFF. The CDR3 DNA sequence: TGCGCCAGCAGCTTGGAAAGAGCTAATGAAAAACTGTTTTTT.

The rearrangement links TRBV5-6 to TRBJ2-1; TRBD1 matches at 12 bases. Germline CDR1 reads SGHDT; CDR2 reads YYEEEE. The CDR3 loop spans 13 amino acids. V shed 4 bases, J shed 13 bases, and the junction held 6 bases outside the gene matches. DNA for the CDR3: TGTGCCAGCAGCCAGGGACAGGGGGCGGTCCAGTTCTTC. Translating it yields CASSQGQGAVQFF.

The chain carries TRBV5-4 and TRBJ2-1, with no clear D. CDR1 SGHNT and CDR2 YYREEE come from the germline V gene (reference sequence). V was clipped by 5 bases and J by 7 bases, with 10 bases between them. CDR3 length: 12 amino acids. CDR3 coding DNA: TGTGCCAGCAGTCGTGTCGGGAATGAGCAGTTCTTC. Amino acids: CASSRVGNEQFF. The full variable domain, rest sourced from reference TRBV5-4 and TRBJ2-1, is ETGVTQSPTHLIKTRGQQVTLRCSSQSGHNTVSWYQQALGQGPQFIFQYYREEENGRGNFPPRFSGLQFPNYSSELNVNALELDDSALYLCASSRVGNEQFFGPGTRLTVL.

V is TRBV6-5 and J is TRBJ1-2, with unresolved D. Germline values: CDR1 MNHEY, CDR2 SVGAGI. The CDR3 loop spans 13 amino acids. Trimming pared 6 bases from V and 3 bases from J, leaving 11 bases between. CDR3: CASSPDGYYGYTF. The CDR3 DNA reads as TGTGCCAGCAGCCCGGACGGGTACTATGGCTACACCTTC.

The gene calls are TRBV30 and TRBJ2-5; 11 bases fit TRBD2. This CDR3 spans 15 amino acids. The trim removed 0 bases at V and 4 bases at J, leaving 4 bases unmatched. CDR1 and CDR2 (germline): GTSNPN, SVGIG (reference sequence). In DNA form, the CDR3 reads TGTGCCTGGAGTGTAGTTAGCGGGAGGGGAGAGACCCAGTACTTC. The encoded protein is CAWSVVSGRGETQYF.

V is TRBV5-8 and J is TRBJ1-2; tentative D call: TRBD1 (5 bases). CDR1 SGHTS and CDR2 YDEGEE come from the germline V gene. V shed 3 bases and J shed 1 base, with 10 bases lying between them. The CDR3 covers 14 residues. CDR3 coding DNA: TGTGCCAGCAGCTCGCTACAGGATAACTATGGCTACACCTTC. It encodes CASSSLQDNYGYTF.

The CDR3 loop reads CAAGKSSYEQYF. CDR3 sequence (DNA): TGTGCGGCAGGGAAGAGCTCCTACGAGCAGTACTTC. This chain links TRBV10-3 with TRBJ2-7, with D perhaps TRBD1 (5 bases). Germline V gives CDR1 ENHRY, CDR2 SYGVKD. The CDR3 has 12 residues.

The chain joins TRBV11-3 to TRBJ2-2; 10 positions match TRBD2. With V trimmed by 1 base and J by 0 bases, 8 bases remained unmatched. Germline V CDR1 and CDR2: SGHNT, YENEEA. The CDR3 spans 19 residues. CDR3 bases: TGTGCCAGCAGCTTAGGGCTAGCGGGAGTTCCCGCGAACACCGGGGAGCTGTTTTTT. This translates into CASSLGLAGVPANTGELFF.

The chain uses TRBV7-8 and TRBJ1-1, with D tentatively TRBD1 (6 bases). The germline CDR1 and CDR2 sequences are SGHVS and FQNEAQ. The CDR3 spans 17 residues. V lost 5 bases to trimming and J lost 3 bases, with 22 bases between them. The CDR3 region has the DNA TGTGCCAGCAGCCCCCATAGGCTGGCAGGGGCCTACACTGAAGCTTTCTTT. Its protein product is CASSPHRLAGAYTEAFF. The complete variable domain, with remaining parts taken from reference TRBV7-8 and TRBJ1-1, reads GAGVSQSPRYKVAKRGQDVALRCDPISGHVSLFWYQQALGQGPEFLTYFQNEAQLDKSGLPSDRFFAERPEGSVSTLKIQRTQQEDSAVYLCASSPHRLAGAYTEAFFGQGTRLTVV.

This clone came up once. The chain has TRBV2 and TRBJ1-3; unclear D gene. The CDR3 is 15 amino acids. Germline-derived CDR1 and CDR2 are SNHLY and FYNNEI. The V and J ends lost 3 bases and 1 base respectively, with 10 bases between them. The CDR3 bases are TGTGCCAGCAGTGACGGACCCCGGTCTGGAAACACCATATATTTT. As protein: CASSDGPRSGNTIYF.

The chain uses TRBV6-6 and TRBJ2-5, with D hard to call. V lost 2 bases and J 2 bases, leaving 9 bases between the germline ends. Germline V gene lookup returns CDR1 MNHNY and CDR2 SVGAGI (reference sequence). The CDR3 runs to 14 residues. The CDR3 protein is CASSYRFGQETQYF. CDR3 nucleotides: TGTGCCAGCAGTTACCGGTTCGGTCAAGAGACCCAGTACTTC.

V usage is TRBV7-2 and J usage is TRBJ2-7, with D unresolved. The CDR3 sequence is 11 residues long. Between the trimmed V and J ends, which lost 4 bases and 4 bases, there was a span of 5 bases. In germline, CDR1 is SGHTA, CDR2 FQGNSA. CDR3 loop: CASSSMYEQYF. CDR3 DNA sequence: TGTGCCAGCAGCTCCATGTACGAGCAGTACTTC.

The chain carries TRBV28 and TRBJ1-2; the D gene is possibly TRBD1 (6 bases). The CDR3 covers 14 residues. V shed 5 bases and J shed 1 base, with 11 bases lying between them. Germline CDR1 MDHEN, CDR2 SYDVKM. The CDR3 region is CASSSGTFNYGYTF. CDR3 sequence (DNA): TGTGCCAGCAGTAGCGGGACATTTAACTATGGCTACACCTTC.

This clone was observed once. The chain combines TRBV7-9 with TRBJ1-4; possible D gene TRBD1, 5 bases. Trimming stripped 7 bases from V and 8 bases from J, with 17 bases between. Germline lookup yields CDR1 SEHNR and CDR2 FQNEAQ (reference sequence). The CDR3 loop spans 14 amino acids. CDR3 coding DNA: TGTGCCAGCACCAACCAGCGGGGGGTAGAAAAACTGTTTTTT. As protein: CASTNQRGVEKLFF.

This chain joins TRBV4-1 and TRBJ2-7; 9 positions agree with TRBD2. The V gene's germline CDR1 is MGHRA and CDR2 YSYEKL. V trimming: 1 base; J trimming: 4 bases; junction bases outside the gene matches: 5. CDR3 length: 15 residues. This CDR3 is CASSQAAGGLYEQYF. The CDR3 DNA reads as TGCGCCAGCAGCCAAGCAGCGGGAGGATTGTACGAGCAGTACTTC.

In its sample, this clone was seen once. The chain links TRBV15 to TRBJ2-1; D remains unclear. The CDR3 length is 11 residues. Per germline, CDR1 LNHNV and CDR2 YYDKDF (reference sequence). V was clipped by 0 bases and J by 10 bases, with 4 bases between them. CDR3 sequence reads: CATSRDGEQFF. CDR3 coding DNA: TGTGCCACCAGCAGAGACGGAGAGCAGTTCTTC. The full variable domain, completed using reference TRBV15 and TRBJ2-1, is DAMVIQNPRYQVTQFGKPVTLSCSQTLNHNVMYWYQQKSSQAPKLLFHYYDKDFNNEADTPDNFQSRRPNTSFCFLDIRSPGLGDTAMYLCATSRDGEQFFGPGTRLTVL.

This clone was seen a handful of times. The rearrangement joins TRBV15 to TRBJ2-1; maybe TRBD1 (5 bases). This CDR3 comprises 15 residues. V gave up 7 bases and J gave up 4 bases, with 17 bases separating them. Germline V gene sequence: CDR1 LNHNV, CDR2 YYDKDF (reference sequence). Written as DNA, the CDR3 is TGTGCCACCACTTCGGACCCCAGGGCTTACAATGAGCAGTTCTTC. It encodes CATTSDPRAYNEQFF.

The chain is built from TRBV9 and TRBJ2-3; D perhaps matches TRBD1 (6 bases). The CDR3 has 13 residues. V lost 3 bases, J lost 5 bases, and 10 bases lay in between. Germline CDR1 and CDR2: SGDLS and YYNGEE. The CDR3 loop reads CASSATQGDTQYF. In nucleotides, the CDR3 is TGTGCCAGCAGCGCGACACAGGGAGATACGCAGTATTTT.